These 12 T cell receptor beta chains came from one sample sequenced in a study of beta chain features in type 1 diabetes. Study-level findings and limits: For Type 1 diabetes patients, all four CD4+ subsets carried TCRB CDR3s that were moderately but significantly shorter.

For these TCRs, the target antigens are not known. The study reverse transcribed the entire isolated RNA, so it sequenced expressed TCRB transcripts. Using immunoSEQ multiplex PCR, the repertoire was profiled, and TCRdb retains in-frame clones only, with some absent. In the table there are 130,000 or so clones, 9% of which are singletons. Sequencing was done on a sample of central memory CD4+ T cells from blood. These receptors all stem from a man aged 25 to 40 with type 1 diabetes.

This clone showed up just a few times. The chain carries TRBV7-3 and TRBJ2-7; 7 bases line up with TRBD1. With V trimmed by 5 bases and J by 3 bases, 10 bases remained unmatched. The CDR3 covers 15 residues. Germline-derived CDR1 and CDR2 are SGHTA and FQGTGA. CDR3 protein: CASSLNQGQLYEQYF. The CDR3 DNA sequence: TGTGCCAGCAGCCTAAACCAGGGACAGCTCTACGAGCAGTACTTC.

This clone was seen a handful of times. The chain recombines TRBV28 with TRBJ1-6; TRBD1 matches at 7 bases. From germline, CDR1 is MDHEN and CDR2 SYDVKM. The CDR3 contains 14 residues. V was pared by 5 bases and J by 9 bases, with 7 bases of the junction left unmatched. The CDR3 here is CASSKGQLPSPLHF. DNA of the CDR3: TGTGCCAGCAGTAAGGGACAGCTCCCTTCACCCCTCCACTTT.

In this sample, this clone turned up a few times. The genes are TRBV7-2 and TRBJ1-2; D is perhaps TRBD1 (6 bases). Looked up from germline, CDR1 is SGHTA and CDR2 is FQGNSA. This CDR3 contains 13 residues. V was trimmed by 1 base and J by 8 bases, leaving 11 bases between them. The DNA of the CDR3 is TGTGCCAGCAGCTTAGAGTATGGGGGCGGCTACACCTTC. Its translation is CASSLEYGGGYTF.

V is TRBV2 and J is TRBJ2-5, with D possibly being TRBD1 (5 bases). Germline V gene data show CDR1 as SNHLY and CDR2 as FYNNEI. V dropped 4 bases and J dropped 2 bases, with 8 bases sitting between them. The CDR3 spans 13 residues. The CDR3 coding sequence is TGTGCCAGCAGTGCGACAGTGCAAGAGACCCAGTACTTC. This codes for CASSATVQETQYF. The variable domain in full, completed from reference TRBV2 and TRBJ2-5, reads EPEVTQTPSHQVTQMGQEVILRCVPISNHLYFYWYRQILGQKVEFLVSFYNNEISEKSEIFDDQFSVERPDGSNFTLKIRSTKLEDSAMYFCASSATVQETQYFGPGTRLLVL.

The chain is built from TRBV11-1 and TRBJ2-6, with 7 bases matching TRBD1. Germline CDR1 reads SGHAT; CDR2 reads FQDESV (reference sequence). V trimming: 4 bases; J trimming: 2 bases; junction bases outside the gene matches: 5. This CDR3 region has 16 residues. The CDR3 coding sequence is TGTGCCAGCAGCTCAACGACAGGGACTGGGGCCAACGTCCTGACTTTC. It codes for CASSSTTGTGANVLTF. The full variable domain, rest sourced from reference TRBV11-1 and TRBJ2-6, is EAEVAQSPRYKITEKSQAVAFWCDPISGHATLYWYRQILGQGPELLVQFQDESVVDDSQLPKDRFSAERLKGVDSTLKIQPAELGDSAMYLCASSSTTGTGANVLTFGAGSRLTVL.

In its sample, this clone was seen a few times. The chain combines TRBV7-9 with TRBJ2-5, with no clear D. This CDR3 is built from 14 residues. Germline assignment: CDR1 SEHNR and CDR2 FQNEAQ (reference sequence). V lost 5 bases, J lost 7 bases, and 17 bases lay in between. The chain's CDR3 is CASSPGDDQRTQYF. CDR3 in DNA: TGTGCCAGCAGCCCCGGAGATGATCAGAGGACCCAGTACTTC.

There are a few counts of this clone. The sample contains more than one DNA sequence encoding this CDR3. The gene calls are TRBV5-1 and TRBJ2-1, with TRBD1 matching 10 bases. The CDR3 spans 15 residues. The J segment lost 4 bases and the V segment lost 3 bases, leaving 4 bases of the junction unmatched. CDR1 SGHRS and CDR2 YFSETQ come from the germline V gene. For the CDR3, the DNA is TGCGCCAGCAGCTCCCGGGACAGGGGTTACAATGAGCAGTTCTTC. As protein: CASSSRDRGYNEQFF.

The table lists this clone with a few counts. This same CDR3 is encoded by further DNA sequences in the sample. The chain carries TRBV30 and TRBJ1-5, with 9 nucleotides matching TRBD1. The length of the CDR3 is 13 residues. The V and J ends lost 5 bases and 5 bases, in that order; junction bases with no gene match: 4. Germline loops: CDR1 GTSNPN, CDR2 SVGIG (reference sequence). CDR3 DNA: TGTGCCTGGTCCAGACAGGGGGATCAGCCCCAGCATTTT. Translated: CAWSRQGDQPQHF.

The V and J genes are TRBV7-2 and TRBJ2-3; no clear D. Germline values: CDR1 SGHTA, CDR2 FQGNSA. The CDR3 runs 15 residues. V lost 1 base and J lost 2, with 10 bases in between. The CDR3 region has the DNA TGTGCCAGCAGCTTAGGCTACCTCTCCACAGATACGCAGTATTTT. The encoded protein is CASSLGYLSTDTQYF.

This rearrangement joins TRBV5-6 to TRBJ2-1; D possibly corresponds to TRBD1 (7 bases). This CDR3 is 16 amino acids long. Germline-derived CDR1 and CDR2 are SGHDT and YYEEEE. V shed 5 bases and J shed 2 bases, with 17 bases lying between them. In nucleotides, the CDR3 is TGTGCCAGCAGTTGGAGGGGGCGAGGCACCTACAATGAGCAGTTCTTC. This gives the protein CASSWRGRGTYNEQFF. The variable domain in full, with the rest retrieved from reference TRBV5-6 and TRBJ2-1, is DAGVTQSPTHLIKTRGQQVTLRCSPKSGHDTVSWYQQALGQGPQFIFQYYEEEERQRGNFPDRFSGHQFPNYSSELNVNALLLGDSALYLCASSWRGRGTYNEQFFGPGTRLTVL.

The table lists this clone with a few counts. The rearrangement joins TRBV7-8 to TRBJ2-3; D perhaps matches TRBD2 (5 bases). CDR1 and CDR2 from the germline V gene are SGHVS and FQNEAQ. Trimming took off 3 bases at V and 0 bases at J, with 16 bases between the two ends. This CDR3 is built from 17 residues. The CDR3 nucleotides read TGTGCCAGCAGCTTCCTAAACGCAGCGGAGAGCACAGATACGCAGTATTTT. This translates into CASSFLNAAESTDTQYF.

In regard to this clone: Other DNA sequences in the sample encode the same CDR3. The rearrangement joins TRBV6-5 to TRBJ2-3, with 10 nucleotides matching TRBD1. This CDR3 has 13 residues. CDR1 is MNHEY, CDR2 SVGAGI, per germline. Trimming cost V 6 bases and J 4 bases; bases outside gene matches: 1. CDR3 coding DNA: TGTGCCAGCAGGACAGGGGGCGCAGATACGCAGTATTTT. Amino acid sequence: CASRTGGADTQYF.